The rows below give T cell receptor beta chains drawn from one sample of a study of blood T cells in healthy people across ages. Via MiXCR, TCRdb re-called the 5' RACE reads, giving one row per CDR3 protein. The data show hundreds of thousands of distinct CDR3 sequences, around 50% seen once. Sequenced input: blood. These receptors all stem from a man between 35 and 55 years old in good health. Both conserved end residues are part of each CDR3. The order of the fields is V gene, clone size, J gene, D gene, CDR3 DNA, CDR3 protein. The D gene is left open where the match is weak. Clone size is not always given. Where it is, it says once, few, many or a class for expanded clones.

v_call: TRBV10-2; clone_size: NA; j_call: TRBJ2-3; d_call: TRBD2; cdr3_nt: TGCGCCAGCAGGCTCGGGGGGGAGGCAGATACGCAGTATTTT; cdr3_aa: CASRLGGEADTQYF
v_call: TRBV25-1; clone_size: few; j_call: TRBJ2-7; d_call: NA; cdr3_nt: TGTGCCAGCAGTGAATTCTACGAGCAGTACTTC; cdr3_aa: CASSEFYEQYF
v_call: TRBV20-1; clone_size: few; j_call: TRBJ2-7; d_call: NA; cdr3_nt: TGCAGTGCTAAAACCCGGGACGGACTATCCTACGAGCAGTACTTC; cdr3_aa: CSAKTRDGLSYEQYF
v_call: TRBV13; clone_size: NA; j_call: TRBJ2-1; d_call: NA; cdr3_nt: TGTGCCAGCAGGAGTAGAGGAGTCGAGGATGAGCAGTTCTTC; cdr3_aa: CASRSRGVEDEQFF
v_call: TRBV6-6; clone_size: NA; j_call: TRBJ2-5; d_call: NA; cdr3_nt: TGTGCCAGCACTCGGACCACCATTAACCAAGAGACCCAGTACTTC; cdr3_aa: CASTRTTINQETQYF
v_call: TRBV5-1; clone_size: NA; j_call: TRBJ2-2; d_call: NA; cdr3_nt: TGCGCCAGCGGATTCACAGGGTACACCGGGGAGCTGTTTTTT; cdr3_aa: CASGFTGYTGELFF
v_call: TRBV7-3; clone_size: NA; j_call: TRBJ2-5; d_call: TRBD2; cdr3_nt: TGTGCCAGCAGCTCTAGCGGGGGGGCCGCGACCCAGTACTTC; cdr3_aa: CASSSSGGAATQYF
v_call: TRBV7-2; clone_size: NA; j_call: TRBJ2-3; d_call: TRBD2; cdr3_nt: TGTGCCAGCAGCTCCTACAGACTAGCGGGTATTACAGATACGCAGTATTTT; cdr3_aa: CASSSYRLAGITDTQYF
v_call: TRBV28; clone_size: NA; j_call: TRBJ2-3; d_call: NA; cdr3_nt: TGTGCCAGCAGTTTAAGGCCCAGTGATACGCAGTATTTT; cdr3_aa: CASSLRPSDTQYF
v_call: TRBV20-1; clone_size: few; j_call: TRBJ2-7; d_call: NA; cdr3_nt: TGCAGTGCTAGAGATCCGGGACAAGCATCGTTCGAGCAGTACTTC; cdr3_aa: CSARDPGQASFEQYF
v_call: TRBV28; clone_size: NA; j_call: TRBJ1-5; d_call: NA; cdr3_nt: TGTGCCAGCAGTTCCCACACAGGGATGGGCAATCAGCCCCAGCATTTT; cdr3_aa: CASSSHTGMGNQPQHF
v_call: TRBV20-1; clone_size: NA; j_call: TRBJ2-7; d_call: TRBD2; cdr3_nt: TGCAGTGCTAGCCCCAGCGGGAGATATACTGCCTACGAGCAGTACTTC; cdr3_aa: CSASPSGRYTAYEQYF
v_call: TRBV5-1; clone_size: few; j_call: TRBJ2-7; d_call: TRBD2; cdr3_nt: TGCGCCAGCAGACCGGGAGGCAGTGAGTCCTACGAGCAGTACTTC; cdr3_aa: CASRPGGSESYEQYF
v_call: TRBV27; clone_size: few; j_call: TRBJ1-4; d_call: NA; cdr3_nt: TGTGCCAGCAGTTTACCGGGACAAGGACTGTTTTTT; cdr3_aa: CASSLPGQGLFF
v_call: TRBV6-5; clone_size: many; j_call: TRBJ2-1; d_call: NA; cdr3_nt: TGTGCCAGCAGAGAATACAATGAGCAGTTCTTC; cdr3_aa: CASREYNEQFF
v_call: TRBV20-1; clone_size: NA; j_call: TRBJ1-5; d_call: NA; cdr3_nt: TGCAGTGCTAGAAGGGACAATAGCAATCAGCCCCAGCATTTT; cdr3_aa: CSARRDNSNQPQHF
v_call: TRBV4-1; clone_size: NA; j_call: TRBJ2-1; d_call: NA; cdr3_nt: TGCGCCAGCAGCCAAGGGGGACAACCTAGCCCCGGGTTCTTC; cdr3_aa: CASSQGGQPSPGFF
v_call: TRBV11-2; clone_size: NA; j_call: TRBJ2-7; d_call: NA; cdr3_nt: TGTGCCAGCAGCGTTGGACGGAGCAGCAACGAGCAGTACTTC; cdr3_aa: CASSVGRSSNEQYF
v_call: TRBV29-1; clone_size: NA; j_call: TRBJ2-1; d_call: TRBD2; cdr3_nt: TGCAGCGTGCGCCCGGGAGGGGCTTACAATGAGCAGTTCTTC; cdr3_aa: CSVRPGGAYNEQFF
v_call: TRBV7-6; clone_size: NA; j_call: TRBJ2-7; d_call: NA; cdr3_nt: TGTGCCAGCAGCCCATCCCCCGGGGAAGGCGAGCAGTACTTC; cdr3_aa: CASSPSPGEGEQYF
v_call: TRBV6-1; clone_size: NA; j_call: TRBJ2-5; d_call: NA; cdr3_nt: TGTGCCAGTCACTACGGGCACAGGGCCGCGTCCCAAGAGACCCAGTACTTC; cdr3_aa: CASHYGHRAASQETQYF
v_call: TRBV7-2; clone_size: NA; j_call: TRBJ2-1; d_call: NA; cdr3_nt: TGTGCCAGCAGCTTAGAGGACTTACCCTCCTACAATGAGCAGTTCTTC; cdr3_aa: CASSLEDLPSYNEQFF
v_call: TRBV6-1; clone_size: NA; j_call: TRBJ2-3; d_call: NA; cdr3_nt: TGTGCCAGCAGTGATGAGGGTTGGGGCACAGATACGCAGTATTTT; cdr3_aa: CASSDEGWGTDTQYF
v_call: TRBV19; clone_size: NA; j_call: TRBJ1-1; d_call: NA; cdr3_nt: TGTGCCAGTAGTAGGATCGGGGCTGAAGCTTTCTTT; cdr3_aa: CASSRIGAEAFF
v_call: TRBV29-1; clone_size: few; j_call: TRBJ2-5; d_call: NA; cdr3_nt: TGCAGCGCTTCCCTTCAGAGAGGAGGCAATGAGCAGTACTTC; cdr3_aa: CSASLQRGGNEQYF
v_call: TRBV5-1; clone_size: NA; j_call: TRBJ2-5; d_call: TRBD2; cdr3_nt: TGCGCCAGCAGCCCAGGGACTAGCGGGACGGAGACCCAGTACTTC; cdr3_aa: CASSPGTSGTETQYF
v_call: TRBV9; clone_size: once; j_call: TRBJ2-1; d_call: NA; cdr3_nt: TGTGCCCGCAGCTCCACCGGGACCGTACACAATGAGCAGTTCTTC; cdr3_aa: CARSSTGTVHNEQFF
v_call: TRBV25-1; clone_size: NA; j_call: TRBJ2-2; d_call: NA; cdr3_nt: TGTGCCAGCAGTGAATTTGGTCCCGGGGAGCTGTTTTTT; cdr3_aa: CASSEFGPGELFF
v_call: TRBV5-6; clone_size: once; j_call: TRBJ1-2; d_call: NA; cdr3_nt: TGTGCCAGCAGCGGATCAGGGGCACCCTATGGCTACACCTTC; cdr3_aa: CASSGSGAPYGYTF
v_call: TRBV29-1; clone_size: few; j_call: TRBJ2-5; d_call: NA; cdr3_nt: TGCAGCGTCTATGGGACGGCCCAAGAGACCCAGTACTTC; cdr3_aa: CSVYGTAQETQYF
v_call: TRBV7-9; clone_size: NA; j_call: TRBJ1-1; d_call: TRBD1; cdr3_nt: TGTGCCAGCCATGGACAGGGGAACACTGAAGCTTTCTTT; cdr3_aa: CASHGQGNTEAFF
v_call: TRBV9; clone_size: NA; j_call: TRBJ2-7; d_call: NA; cdr3_nt: TGTGCCAGCAGCGCGACCGGGACACCTTACGAGCAGTACTTC; cdr3_aa: CASSATGTPYEQYF
v_call: TRBV15; clone_size: few; j_call: TRBJ1-6; d_call: NA; cdr3_nt: TGTGCCACCAGCCCTGAGCAGGATTTACGTTCACCCCTCCACTTT; cdr3_aa: CATSPEQDLRSPLHF
v_call: TRBV20-1; clone_size: few; j_call: TRBJ2-7; d_call: TRBD2; cdr3_nt: TGCAGTGCTAGAGATCTCGTGCGGGAGGCCTCCTACGAGCAGTACTTC; cdr3_aa: CSARDLVREASYEQYF
v_call: TRBV20-1; clone_size: NA; j_call: TRBJ2-7; d_call: NA; cdr3_nt: TGCAGTGCTAGAGATCAACGGACCCCGAGCTCCTACGAGCAGTACTTC; cdr3_aa: CSARDQRTPSSYEQYF
v_call: TRBV6-1; clone_size: NA; j_call: TRBJ2-7; d_call: NA; cdr3_nt: TGTGCCAGCAGGAACTACGAGCAGTACTTC; cdr3_aa: CASRNYEQYF
v_call: TRBV15; clone_size: NA; j_call: TRBJ2-2; d_call: TRBD2; cdr3_nt: TGTGCCACCGGTTCCCTAGCGGGAGGCTTTGCCGGGGAGCTGTTTTTT; cdr3_aa: CATGSLAGGFAGELFF
v_call: TRBV10-3; clone_size: NA; j_call: TRBJ2-7; d_call: TRBD1; cdr3_nt: TGTGCCATCAGTGGCTCCGGGACAGGAACCTACGAGCAGTACTTC; cdr3_aa: CAISGSGTGTYEQYF
v_call: TRBV7-2; clone_size: few; j_call: TRBJ2-2; d_call: NA; cdr3_nt: TGTGCCAGCAGGCCGGACTCTTCAAACACCGGGGAGCTGTTTTTT; cdr3_aa: CASRPDSSNTGELFF
v_call: TRBV3-1; clone_size: few; j_call: TRBJ2-5; d_call: NA; cdr3_nt: TGTGCCAGCAGCCAACAGGAGCTGGAGACCCAGTACTTC; cdr3_aa: CASSQQELETQYF
v_call: TRBV10-3; clone_size: NA; j_call: TRBJ2-2; d_call: NA; cdr3_nt: TGTGCCATCAGTGATTTAGTGTGGGACACCGGGGAGCTGTTTTTT; cdr3_aa: CAISDLVWDTGELFF
v_call: TRBV6-5; clone_size: once; j_call: TRBJ2-7; d_call: TRBD1; cdr3_nt: TGTGCCAGCAGTTTCGGACAGGGAATCACCGAGCAGTACTTC; cdr3_aa: CASSFGQGITEQYF
v_call: TRBV15; clone_size: NA; j_call: TRBJ1-5; d_call: NA; cdr3_nt: TGTGCCACCAGCCCGCAAACGCAGCAGCCCCAGCATTTT; cdr3_aa: CATSPQTQQPQHF
v_call: TRBV6-6; clone_size: NA; j_call: TRBJ2-6; d_call: TRBD2; cdr3_nt: TGTGCCAGCCGGGGGGATATACACTCTGGGGCCAACGTCCTGACTTTC; cdr3_aa: CASRGDIHSGANVLTF
v_call: TRBV12-3/TRBV12-4; clone_size: few; j_call: TRBJ2-5; d_call: NA; cdr3_nt: TGTGCCAGCAGGGGTCTAGCTGGAGAGACCCAGTACTTC; cdr3_aa: CASRGLAGETQYF
v_call: TRBV5-1; clone_size: once; j_call: TRBJ2-5; d_call: TRBD1; cdr3_nt: TGCGCCAGCAGCTTGCTACAGGGGATGCGGGAGACCCAGTACTTC; cdr3_aa: CASSLLQGMRETQYF